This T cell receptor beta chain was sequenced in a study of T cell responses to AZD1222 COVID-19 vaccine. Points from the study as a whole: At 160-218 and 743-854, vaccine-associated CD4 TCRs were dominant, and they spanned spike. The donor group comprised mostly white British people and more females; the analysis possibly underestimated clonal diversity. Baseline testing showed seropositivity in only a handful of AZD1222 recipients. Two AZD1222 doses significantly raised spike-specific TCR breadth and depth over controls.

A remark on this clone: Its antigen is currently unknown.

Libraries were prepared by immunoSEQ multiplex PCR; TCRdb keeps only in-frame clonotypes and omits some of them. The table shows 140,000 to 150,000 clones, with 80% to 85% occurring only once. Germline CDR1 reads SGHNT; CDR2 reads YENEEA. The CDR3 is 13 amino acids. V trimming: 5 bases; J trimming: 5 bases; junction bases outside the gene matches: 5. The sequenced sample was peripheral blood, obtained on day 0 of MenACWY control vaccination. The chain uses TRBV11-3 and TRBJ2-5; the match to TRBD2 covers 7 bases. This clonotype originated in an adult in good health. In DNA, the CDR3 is TGTGCCAGCAGCCGGGGGGTCCTGGAGACCCAGTACTTC. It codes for CASSRGVLETQYF.